Listed here are 15 T cell receptor beta chains from one sample, sequenced in a study of beta chain features in type 1 diabetes. Which antigens these TCRs recognize remains unknown. Study-level results: All four CD4+ subsets from Type 1 diabetes patients carried moderately but significantly shorter TCRB CDR3s.

The study reverse transcribed the entire isolated RNA, so it sequenced expressed TCRB transcripts. The assay was immunoSEQ multiplex PCR, and TCRdb's table has in-frame clones only and misses some. Among about 400,000 clones listed, around 13% were seen once. Material for sequencing was naive CD4+ T cells from blood. The receptor source for this set is a woman aged 18 to 35 with type 1 diabetes.

The rearrangement uses TRBV29-1 and TRBJ1-1; TRBD1 is a possible D gene (5 bases). V was trimmed by 3 bases and J by 4 bases, leaving 9 bases between them. From germline, CDR1 is SQVTM and CDR2 ANQGSEA. The CDR3 is made up of 12 amino acids. Here the CDR3 reads CSVDREGTEAFF. CDR3 in DNA: TGCAGCGTTGACAGGGAGGGCACTGAAGCTTTCTTT.

In its sample, this clone was seen once. The gene calls are TRBV5-6 and TRBJ2-5; TRBD1 matches at 10 bases. Looked up from germline, CDR1 is SGHDT and CDR2 is YYEEEE. This CDR3 has 15 residues. The V and J ends lost 1 base and 3 bases, in that order; junction bases with no gene match: 3. CDR3 nucleotides: TGTGCCAGCAGCTTGCGGACAGGGGGTAAAGAGACCCAGTACTTC. Translation gives CASSLRTGGKETQYF.

Only a few counts were recorded for this clone. This rearrangement joins TRBV20-1 to TRBJ2-5, with a weak D call TRBD1 (6 bases). The CDR3 is 11 amino acids. Looked up from germline, CDR1 is DFQATT and CDR2 is SNEGSKA (reference sequence). V lost 8 bases and J 2 bases, leaving 9 bases between the germline ends. As DNA, the CDR3 is TGCAGTACAGGGACACAAGAGACCCAGTACTTC. Its translation: CSTGTQETQYF.

The chain recombines TRBV7-9 with TRBJ1-5; D uncertain. CDR3 size: 15 residues. Germline values: CDR1 SEHNR, CDR2 FQNEAQ (reference sequence). The V end lost 4 bases, the J end lost 0 bases, and 10 bases lay between the germline ends. For the CDR3, the DNA is TGTGCCAGCAGCTCTAGCCAGCTTAGCAATCAGCCCCAGCATTTT. Amino acid sequence: CASSSSQLSNQPQHF.

This chain links TRBV9 with TRBJ1-1; D gene ambiguous. The CDR3 loop spans 14 amino acids. V gave up 0 bases and J gave up 11 bases, with 17 bases separating them. Germline values: CDR1 SGDLS, CDR2 YYNGEE. CDR3 in amino acids: CASSVGAAEAEAFF. The CDR3 DNA sequence: TGTGCCAGCAGCGTAGGAGCCGCTGAAGCCGAGGCTTTCTTT.

This sequence joins TRBV4-1 and TRBJ1-4; a possible D gene is TRBD1 (5 bases). The CDR3 runs to 15 residues. Germline loops: CDR1 MGHRA, CDR2 YSYEKL. V lost 3 bases and J 1 base, leaving 9 bases between the germline ends. CDR3 sequence (DNA): TGCGCCAGCAGCCAGCAGGGATTAACTAATGAAAAACTGTTTTTT. Protein sequence: CASSQQGLTNEKLFF.

This clone turned up a few times. The V call is TRBV29-1, the J call TRBJ2-1; D may be TRBD2 (6 bases). Germline V gives CDR1 SQVTM, CDR2 ANQGSEA. V shed 8 bases and J shed 4 bases, with 15 bases lying between them. This CDR3 is built from 13 residues. Written as DNA, the CDR3 is TGCAGCTCACGGGCGGGAATATACAATGAGCAGTTCTTC. Translated: CSSRAGIYNEQFF.

The genes are TRBV15 and TRBJ2-7; perhaps TRBD1 as D (5 bases). The V gene's germline CDR1 is LNHNV and CDR2 YYDKDF (reference sequence). The CDR3 is made up of 15 amino acids. Between the trimmed V and J ends, which lost 3 bases and 5 bases, there was a span of 17 bases. The CDR3 sequence is CATSRDPGNIDEQYF. DNA for the CDR3: TGTGCCACCAGCAGGGACCCAGGGAATATTGACGAGCAGTACTTC.

This clone was seen a handful of times. The chain combines TRBV7-9 with TRBJ1-2, with D maybe TRBD1 (6 bases). CDR1 and CDR2 (germline): SEHNR, FQNEAQ (reference sequence). The germline V and J ends were trimmed by 5 bases and 4 bases, with 11 bases remaining between them. CDR3 length equals 13 residues. The CDR3 bases are TGTGCCAGCAGCGGACAGCCTTTCTATGGCTACACCTTC. Protein sequence: CASSGQPFYGYTF.

In this sample, this clone turned up a few times. In DNA form, the CDR3 reads TGTGCCAGCAGCGTAGACCACGGTTTGCAGCCCCAGCATTTT. Amino acid sequence: CASSVDHGLQPQHF. This chain uses TRBV9 with TRBJ1-5; D remains ambiguous. The V and J ends lost 0 bases and 7 bases respectively, with 11 bases between them. CDR3 length equals 14 residues. The germline V gene has CDR1 SGDLS and CDR2 YYNGEE.

This clone turned up a few times. The rearrangement uses TRBV18 and TRBJ2-3; no clear D. The CDR3 sequence is 14 residues long. Trimming cost V 5 bases and J 2 bases, with 11 bases left between them. Germline V gives CDR1 KGHSH, CDR2 LQKENI. The CDR3 region is CASSGQEHTDTQYF. In DNA form, the CDR3 reads TGTGCCAGCTCAGGGCAGGAACACACAGATACGCAGTATTTT.

The V gene is TRBV5-1, the J gene TRBJ2-6; TRBD1 is a possible D gene (5 bases). The germline CDR1 and CDR2 sequences are SGHRS and YFSETQ. Trimming took 5 bases from V and 0 from J, leaving 9 bases between them. There are 15 residues in the CDR3. The chain's CDR3 is CASRRQFSGANVLTF. The CDR3, as DNA: TGCGCCAGCAGGAGACAGTTCTCTGGGGCCAACGTCCTGACTTTC.

This clone came up a few times. CDR3 in amino acids: CASSVPGQGGNQPQHF. CDR3 sequence (DNA): TGTGCCAGCAGTGTACCGGGACAGGGAGGCAATCAGCCCCAGCATTTT. The gene calls are TRBV25-1 and TRBJ1-5; 9 positions match TRBD1. This CDR3 region has 16 residues. The V segment lost 4 bases and the J segment 2 bases; nucleotides outside the gene matches: 6. Germline V gives CDR1 MGHDK, CDR2 SYGVNS.

The V gene is TRBV7-9, the J gene TRBJ2-4; 10 bases fit TRBD1. CDR3 length: 15 amino acids. After removal of 1 base from V and 8 bases from J, the junction contained 5 bases not matched to a gene. Germline loops: CDR1 SEHNR, CDR2 FQNEAQ (reference sequence). This CDR3 is CASSLGQGARDIQYF. DNA for the CDR3: TGTGCCAGCAGCTTAGGACAGGGGGCGAGGGACATTCAGTACTTC.

CDR3 bases: TGCAGCGTTGTGATGGGCGGGGTACAAGAGACCCAGTACTTC. It specifies CSVVMGGVQETQYF. The chain joins TRBV29-1 to TRBJ2-5; maybe TRBD2 (6 bases). CDR3 length equals 14 residues. V lost 4 bases and J lost 2, with 14 bases in between. Germline V gene sequence: CDR1 SQVTM, CDR2 ANQGSEA.